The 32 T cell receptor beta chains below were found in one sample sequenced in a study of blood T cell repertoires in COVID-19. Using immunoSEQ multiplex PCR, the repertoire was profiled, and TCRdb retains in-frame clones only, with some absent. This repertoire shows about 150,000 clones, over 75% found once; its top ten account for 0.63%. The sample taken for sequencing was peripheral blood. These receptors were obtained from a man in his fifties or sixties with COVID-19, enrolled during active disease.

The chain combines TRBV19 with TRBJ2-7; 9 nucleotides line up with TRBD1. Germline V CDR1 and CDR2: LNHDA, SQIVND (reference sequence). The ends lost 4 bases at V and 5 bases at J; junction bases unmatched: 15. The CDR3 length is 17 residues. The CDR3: CASSRRQGQGVSDEQYF. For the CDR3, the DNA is TGTGCCAGTAGTAGACGACAGGGACAGGGCGTAAGTGACGAGCAGTACTTC.

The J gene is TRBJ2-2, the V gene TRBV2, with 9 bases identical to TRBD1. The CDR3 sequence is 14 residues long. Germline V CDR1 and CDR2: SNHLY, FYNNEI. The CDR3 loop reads CAESKGQGTGELFF. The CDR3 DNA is TGTGCAGAATCGAAGGGACAGGGAACCGGGGAGCTGTTTTTT.

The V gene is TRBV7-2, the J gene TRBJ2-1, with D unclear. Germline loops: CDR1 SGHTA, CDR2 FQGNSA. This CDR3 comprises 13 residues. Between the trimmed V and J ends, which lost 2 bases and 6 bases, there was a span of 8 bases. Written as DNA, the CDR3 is TGTGCCAGCAGCTTACAGGTAACCAATGAGCAGTTCTTC. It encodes CASSLQVTNEQFF.

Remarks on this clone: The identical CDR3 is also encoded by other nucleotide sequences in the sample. The CDR3 bases are TGTGCCAGCAGCGTAGCACTAGCGGGAGGGGACAATGAGCAGTTCTTC. It encodes CASSVALAGGDNEQFF. The chain recombines TRBV9 with TRBJ2-1; 13 nucleotides agree with TRBD2. Germline-derived CDR1 and CDR2 are SGDLS and YYNGEE. CDR3 length equals 16 residues. The trim removed 0 bases at V and 5 bases at J, leaving 2 bases unmatched.

CDR3 amino acids: CASSLGTASGANVLTF. The CDR3, as DNA: TGTGCCAGCAGCCTTGGGACAGCCTCTGGGGCCAACGTCCTGACTTTC. The V gene is TRBV7-3, the J gene TRBJ2-6; 7 nucleotides agree with TRBD1. CDR3 length equals 16 residues. J was trimmed by 0 bases and V by 5 bases; bases with no gene match: 4. CDR1 and CDR2 (germline): SGHTA, FQGTGA.

The CDR3 region has the DNA TGTGCCAGTGAAGCGGGGCGCTTCACCGGGGAGCTGTTTTTT. It encodes CASEAGRFTGELFF. The J gene is TRBJ2-2, the V gene TRBV7-9; 7 bases line up with TRBD2. In germline, CDR1 is SEHNR, CDR2 FQNEAQ (reference sequence). V gave up 9 bases and J gave up 4 bases; unmatched junction bases: 8. The CDR3 consists of 14 residues. Together with reference TRBV7-9 and TRBJ2-2, the CDR3 gives the full variable domain: DTGVSQNPRHKITKRGQNVTFRCDPISEHNRLYWYRQTLGQGPEFLTYFQNEAQLEKSRLLSDRFSAERPKGSFSTLEIQRTEQGDSAMYLCASEAGRFTGELFFGEGSRLTVL.

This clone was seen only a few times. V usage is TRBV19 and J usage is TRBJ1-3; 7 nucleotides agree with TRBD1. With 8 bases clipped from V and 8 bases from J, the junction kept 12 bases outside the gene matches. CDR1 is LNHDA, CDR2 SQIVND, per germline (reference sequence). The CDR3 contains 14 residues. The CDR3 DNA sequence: TGTGCCAGTCGCGACACAGGGGCCCGGGACACCATATATTTT. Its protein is CASRDTGARDTIYF.

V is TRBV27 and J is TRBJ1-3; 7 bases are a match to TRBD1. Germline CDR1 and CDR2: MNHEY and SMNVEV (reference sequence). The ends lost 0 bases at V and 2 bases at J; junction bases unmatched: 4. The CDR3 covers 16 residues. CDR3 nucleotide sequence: TGTGCCAGCAGTTTATCGCGGCAGGGGGCTGGAAACACCATATATTTT. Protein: CASSLSRQGAGNTIYF.

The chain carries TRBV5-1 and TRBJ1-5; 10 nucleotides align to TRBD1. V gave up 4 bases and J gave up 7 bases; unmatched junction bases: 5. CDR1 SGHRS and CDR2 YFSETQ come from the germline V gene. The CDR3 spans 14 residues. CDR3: CASSPGTGEQPQHF. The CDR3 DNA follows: TGCGCCAGCAGCCCCGGGACAGGGGAGCAGCCCCAGCATTTT.

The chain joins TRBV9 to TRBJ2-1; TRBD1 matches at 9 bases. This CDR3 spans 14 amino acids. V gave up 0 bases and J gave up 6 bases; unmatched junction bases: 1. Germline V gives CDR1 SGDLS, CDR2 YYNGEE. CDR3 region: CASSVGTGVNEQFF. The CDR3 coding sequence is TGTGCCAGCAGCGTAGGGACAGGGGTCAATGAGCAGTTCTTC.

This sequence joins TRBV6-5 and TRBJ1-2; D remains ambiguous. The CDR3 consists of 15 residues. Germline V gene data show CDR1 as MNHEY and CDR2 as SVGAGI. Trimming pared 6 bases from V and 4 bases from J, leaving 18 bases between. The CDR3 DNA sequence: TGTGCCAGCAGACCCCAGGAGGAATCTTTCTATGGCTACACCTTC. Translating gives CASRPQEESFYGYTF.

DNA for the CDR3: TGTGCCAGCAGCCAAGGGGGCACAGGGGGCGTAAATGAGCAGTTCTTC. It yields the protein CASSQGGTGGVNEQFF. The chain joins TRBV4-2 to TRBJ2-1, with TRBD1 identical over 9 bases. The CDR3 loop spans 16 amino acids. V was pared by 1 base and J by 7 bases, with 8 bases of the junction left unmatched. Per the germline V gene, CDR1 is LGHNA and CDR2 is YNFKEQ.

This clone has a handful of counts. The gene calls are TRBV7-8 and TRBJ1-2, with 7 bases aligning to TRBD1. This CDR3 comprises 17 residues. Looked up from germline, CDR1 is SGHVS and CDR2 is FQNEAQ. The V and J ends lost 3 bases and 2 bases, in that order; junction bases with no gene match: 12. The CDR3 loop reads CASSFNSPDRVNYGYTF. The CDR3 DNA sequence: TGTGCCAGCAGCTTTAACTCTCCCGACAGGGTGAACTATGGCTACACCTTC.

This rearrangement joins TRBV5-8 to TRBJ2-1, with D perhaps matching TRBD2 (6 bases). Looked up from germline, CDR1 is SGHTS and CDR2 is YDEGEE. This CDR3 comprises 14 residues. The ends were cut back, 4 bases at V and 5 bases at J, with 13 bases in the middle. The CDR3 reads CASSAEGKNNEQFF. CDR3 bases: TGTGCCAGCAGCGCGGAGGGTAAGAACAATGAGCAGTTCTTC.

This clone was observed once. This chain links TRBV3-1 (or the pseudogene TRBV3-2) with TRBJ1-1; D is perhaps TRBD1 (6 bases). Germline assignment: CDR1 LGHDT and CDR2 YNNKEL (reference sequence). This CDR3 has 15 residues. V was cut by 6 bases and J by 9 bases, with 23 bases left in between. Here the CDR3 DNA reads TGTGCCAGCAGTCAAAATCCGGGACATCTTCTCCAAGCTTTCTTT. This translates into CASSQNPGHLLQAFF.

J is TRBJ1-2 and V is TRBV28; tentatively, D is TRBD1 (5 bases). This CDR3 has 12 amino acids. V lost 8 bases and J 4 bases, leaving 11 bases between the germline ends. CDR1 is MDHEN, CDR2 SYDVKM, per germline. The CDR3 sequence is CASGGGGYGYTF. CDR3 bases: TGTGCCAGCGGCGGGGGTGGCTATGGCTACACCTTC.

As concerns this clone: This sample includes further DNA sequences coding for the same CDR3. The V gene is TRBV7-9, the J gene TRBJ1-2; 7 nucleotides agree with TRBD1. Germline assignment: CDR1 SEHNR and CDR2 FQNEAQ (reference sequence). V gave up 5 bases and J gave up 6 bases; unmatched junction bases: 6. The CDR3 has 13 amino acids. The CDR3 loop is CASSLDRVDGYTF. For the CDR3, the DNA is TGTGCCAGCAGCCTTGACAGGGTCGATGGCTACACCTTC. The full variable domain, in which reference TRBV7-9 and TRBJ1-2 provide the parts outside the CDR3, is DTGVSQNPRHKITKRGQNVTFRCDPISEHNRLYWYRQTLGQGPEFLTYFQNEAQLEKSRLLSDRFSAERPKGSFSTLEIQRTEQGDSAMYLCASSLDRVDGYTFGSGTRLTVV.

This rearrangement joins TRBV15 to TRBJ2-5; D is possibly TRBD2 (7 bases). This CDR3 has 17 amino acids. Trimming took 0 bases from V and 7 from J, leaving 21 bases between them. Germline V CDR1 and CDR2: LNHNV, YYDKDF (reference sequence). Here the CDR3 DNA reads TGTGCCACCAGCAGAGATAGGGGGGGGAGCCGTGTGGGGACCCAGTACTTC. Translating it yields CATSRDRGGSRVGTQYF.

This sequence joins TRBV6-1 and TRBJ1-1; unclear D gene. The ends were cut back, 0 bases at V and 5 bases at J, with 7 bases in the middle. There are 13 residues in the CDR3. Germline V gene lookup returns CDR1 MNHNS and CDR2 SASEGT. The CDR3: CASSEAGITEAFF. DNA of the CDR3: TGTGCCAGCAGTGAAGCGGGCATTACTGAAGCTTTCTTT.

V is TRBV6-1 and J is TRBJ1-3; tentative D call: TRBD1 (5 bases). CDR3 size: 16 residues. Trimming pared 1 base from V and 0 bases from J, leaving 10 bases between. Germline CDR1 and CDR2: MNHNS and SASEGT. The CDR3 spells CASSEEARGSGNTIYF. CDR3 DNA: TGTGCCAGCAGTGAAGAAGCAAGGGGCTCTGGAAACACCATATATTTT.

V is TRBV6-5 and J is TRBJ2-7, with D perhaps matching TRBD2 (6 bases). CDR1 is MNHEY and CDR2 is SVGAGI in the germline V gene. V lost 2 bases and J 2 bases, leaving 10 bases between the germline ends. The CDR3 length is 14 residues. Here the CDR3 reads CASSYRGGTYEQYF. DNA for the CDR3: TGTGCCAGCAGTTACAGGGGAGGAACCTACGAGCAGTACTTC.

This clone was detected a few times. The CDR3 is CASSPLAGALEQFF. In DNA form, the CDR3 reads TGTGCCAGCAGTCCCCTAGCGGGAGCGCTTGAGCAGTTCTTC. The J gene is TRBJ2-1, the V gene TRBV5-5; 10 bases are a match to TRBD2. Per germline, CDR1 SGHKS and CDR2 YYEKEE (reference sequence). There are 14 residues in the CDR3. Trimming took 5 bases from V and 9 from J; bases not matched to a gene: 8.

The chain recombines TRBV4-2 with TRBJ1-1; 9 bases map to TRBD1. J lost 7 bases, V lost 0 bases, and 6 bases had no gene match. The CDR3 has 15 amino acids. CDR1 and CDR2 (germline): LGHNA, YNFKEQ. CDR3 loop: CASSQEIQGAGEAFF. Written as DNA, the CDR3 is TGTGCCAGCAGCCAAGAGATACAGGGGGCAGGTGAAGCTTTCTTT.

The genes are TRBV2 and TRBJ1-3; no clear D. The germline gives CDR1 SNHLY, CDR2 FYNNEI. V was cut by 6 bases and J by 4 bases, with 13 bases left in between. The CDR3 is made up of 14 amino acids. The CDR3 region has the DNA TGTGCCAGCAGAGACCCGGGGTCAGGAAACACCATATATTTT. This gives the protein CASRDPGSGNTIYF.

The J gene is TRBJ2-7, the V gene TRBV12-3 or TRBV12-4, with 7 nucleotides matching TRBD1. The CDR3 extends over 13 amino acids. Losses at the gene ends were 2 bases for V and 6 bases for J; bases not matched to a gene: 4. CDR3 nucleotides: TGTGCCAGCAGTTTAACAGGGGCGGGCGAGCAGTACTTC. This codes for CASSLTGAGEQYF.

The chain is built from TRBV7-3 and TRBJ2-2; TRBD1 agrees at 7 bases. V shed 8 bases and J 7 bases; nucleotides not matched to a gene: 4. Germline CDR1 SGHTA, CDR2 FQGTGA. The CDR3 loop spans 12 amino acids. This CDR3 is CASGTAGGELFF. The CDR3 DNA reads TGTGCCAGCGGGACAGCTGGCGGGGAGCTGTTTTTT.

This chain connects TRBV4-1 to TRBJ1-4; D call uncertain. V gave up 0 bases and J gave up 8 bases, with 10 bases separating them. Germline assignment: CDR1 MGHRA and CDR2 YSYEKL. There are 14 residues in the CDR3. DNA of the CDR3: TGCGCCAGCAGCCAAGATATTATCGGGGAAAAACTGTTTTTT. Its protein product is CASSQDIIGEKLFF.

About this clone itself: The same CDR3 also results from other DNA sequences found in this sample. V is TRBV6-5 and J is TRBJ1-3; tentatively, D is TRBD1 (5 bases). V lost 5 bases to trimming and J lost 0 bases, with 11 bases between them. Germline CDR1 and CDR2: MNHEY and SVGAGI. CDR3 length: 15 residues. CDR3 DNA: TGTGCCAGCAGTCTAGACAGCGCCTCTGGAAACACCATATATTTT. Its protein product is CASSLDSASGNTIYF.

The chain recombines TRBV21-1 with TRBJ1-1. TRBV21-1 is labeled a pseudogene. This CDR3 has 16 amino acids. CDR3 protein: CASSKALGEQNTEAFF. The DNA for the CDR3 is TGTGCCAGCAGCAAAGCGCTCGGGGAACAGAACACTGAAGCTTTCTTT.

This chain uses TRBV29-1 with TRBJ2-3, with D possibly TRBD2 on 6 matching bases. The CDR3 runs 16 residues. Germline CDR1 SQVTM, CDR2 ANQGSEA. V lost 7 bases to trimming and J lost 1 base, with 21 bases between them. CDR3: CSALRGWDLRTDTQYF. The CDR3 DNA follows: TGCAGCGCCCTAAGGGGATGGGACTTGCGCACAGATACGCAGTATTTT.

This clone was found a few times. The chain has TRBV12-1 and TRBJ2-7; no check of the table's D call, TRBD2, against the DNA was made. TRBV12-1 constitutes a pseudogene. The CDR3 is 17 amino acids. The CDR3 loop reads CASSFRASGILSYEQYF. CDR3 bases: TGTGCCAGCAGCTTCCGGGCTAGCGGAATACTCTCCTACGAGCAGTACTTC.

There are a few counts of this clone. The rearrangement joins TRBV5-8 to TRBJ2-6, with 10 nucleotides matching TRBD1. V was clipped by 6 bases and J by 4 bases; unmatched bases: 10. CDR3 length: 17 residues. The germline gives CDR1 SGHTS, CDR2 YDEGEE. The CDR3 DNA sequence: TGTGCCAGCACCCGACAGGGGGCTGGAGCAGGGGCCAACGTCCTGACTTTC. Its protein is CASTRQGAGAGANVLTF.